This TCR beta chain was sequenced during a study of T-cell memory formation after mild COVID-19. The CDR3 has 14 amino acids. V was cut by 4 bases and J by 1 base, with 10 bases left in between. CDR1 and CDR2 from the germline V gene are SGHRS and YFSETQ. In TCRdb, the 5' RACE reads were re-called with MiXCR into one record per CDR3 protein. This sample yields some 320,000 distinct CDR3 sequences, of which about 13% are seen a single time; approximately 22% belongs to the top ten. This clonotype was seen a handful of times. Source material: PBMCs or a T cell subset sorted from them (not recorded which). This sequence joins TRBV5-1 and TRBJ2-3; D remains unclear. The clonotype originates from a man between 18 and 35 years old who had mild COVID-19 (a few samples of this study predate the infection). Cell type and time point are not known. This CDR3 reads CASSPFRGTDTQYF. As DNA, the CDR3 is TGCGCCAGCAGCCCATTCCGGGGCACAGATACGCAGTATTTT.